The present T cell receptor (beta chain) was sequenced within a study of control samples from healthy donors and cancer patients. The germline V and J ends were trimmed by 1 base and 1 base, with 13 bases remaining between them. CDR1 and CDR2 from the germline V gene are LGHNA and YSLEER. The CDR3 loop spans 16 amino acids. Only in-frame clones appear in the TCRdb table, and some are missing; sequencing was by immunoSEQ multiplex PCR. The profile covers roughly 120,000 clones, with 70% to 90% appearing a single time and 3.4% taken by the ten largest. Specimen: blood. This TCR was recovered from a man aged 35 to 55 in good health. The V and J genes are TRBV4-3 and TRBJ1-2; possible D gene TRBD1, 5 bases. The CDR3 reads CASSQVVGTGNYGYTF. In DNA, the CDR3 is TGCGCCAGCAGCCAAGTGGTAGGGACGGGTAACTATGGCTACACCTTC.